This entry concerns a single TCR beta chain. The data were taken from a study of T-cell memory formation after mild COVID-19. The wider study: TCR clustering was largely donor specific.

TCRdb recomputed calls from the 5' RACE reads with MiXCR, one row per CDR3 protein. Of approximately 300,000 distinct CDR3 sequences in the sample, more than 15% were seen once. This TCR came from a man aged 18 to 35 who had mild COVID-19 (a few samples of this study predate the infection). Cell type and time point are not known. The specimen sequenced was PBMCs or a T cell subset sorted from them (not recorded which).

CDR3 in DNA: TGTGCCAGCAGCGTAGAAGGGACTGAAGCTTTCTTT. This translates into CASSVEGTEAFF. The chain combines TRBV9 with TRBJ1-1; D not certain. CDR3 length: 12 residues. Germline V gene sequence: CDR1 SGDLS, CDR2 YYNGEE. Trimming left V 0 bases short and J 5 bases short, with 5 bases between.